What follows are 20 T cell receptor beta chains derived from one specimen sequenced in a study of cytomegalovirus exposure and HLA in healthy donors. Amplification used 60 Vbeta primers and 13 Jbeta primers. Clones were read by immunoSEQ multiplex PCR, and TCRdb kept only the in-frame ones, dropping some. This repertoire shows about 160,000 clones, almost 80% found once; its top ten account for approximately 1.4%. What was sequenced was PBMCs. The receptors shown here come from a man aged 30-40 years in good health and CMV-seronegative.

V usage is TRBV6-1 and J usage is TRBJ1-3; D not certain. The V gene's germline CDR1 is MNHNS and CDR2 SASEGT. CDR3 length equals 14 residues. Trimming stripped 7 bases from V and 4 bases from J, with 14 bases between. In DNA, the CDR3 is TGTGCCAGCAATGAGAGCCCCCCGGGAAACACCATATATTTT. Its translation is CASNESPPGNTIYF.

This clone was detected only a few times. This chain connects TRBV30 to TRBJ2-7; 8 nucleotides match TRBD1. V dropped 3 bases and J dropped 2; count of bases not matched to a gene: 9. The CDR3 runs to 15 residues. The germline CDR1 and CDR2 sequences are GTSNPN and SVGIG (reference sequence). This CDR3 reads CAWRVDRDLPYEQYF. The CDR3 DNA reads TGTGCCTGGAGGGTGGACAGGGATCTACCCTACGAGCAGTACTTC.

V usage is TRBV19 and J usage is TRBJ2-1, with 15 positions matching TRBD2. The CDR3 runs to 15 residues. Per germline, CDR1 LNHDA and CDR2 SQIVND (reference sequence). Trimming at V came to 7 bases and at J to 7 bases, leaving 5 bases not matched to a gene. Written as DNA, the CDR3 is TGTGCCAGTACCAAGGGACTAGCGGGAGGAAATGAGCAGTTCTTC. Translation: CASTKGLAGGNEQFF.

The rearrangement uses TRBV30 and TRBJ1-5, with TRBD1 identical over 7 bases. This CDR3 spans 12 amino acids. CDR1 and CDR2 from the germline V gene are GTSNPN and SVGIG (reference sequence). Trimming removed 5 bases from V and 6 bases from J; junction bases left unmatched: 4. Here the CDR3 reads CAWATGAQPQHF. The CDR3 bases are TGTGCCTGGGCTACAGGGGCTCAGCCCCAGCATTTT.

DNA of the CDR3: TGTGCCAGAAGCCGACAGGGATACGAGCAGTACTTC. As protein: CARSRQGYEQYF. This chain connects TRBV5-3 to TRBJ2-7, with 7 nucleotides matching TRBD1. TRBV5-3 is an ORF, and what it does is uncertain. This CDR3 is 12 amino acids long. The J segment lost 4 bases and the V segment lost 4 bases, leaving 2 bases of the junction unmatched.

This chain joins TRBV6-5 and TRBJ1-1; weak D call: TRBD1 (6 bases). CDR3 length: 14 residues. Per the germline V gene, CDR1 is MNHEY and CDR2 is SVGAGI. V gave up 8 bases and J gave up 3 bases, with 16 bases separating them. CDR3 DNA: TGTGCCAGCTCTAAGGGGGGGGGATACACTGAAGCTTTCTTT. Its translation is CASSKGGGYTEAFF.

The chain employs TRBV7-2 and TRBJ1-4, with D tentatively TRBD1 (6 bases). Between the trimmed V and J ends, which lost 0 bases and 7 bases, there was a span of 9 bases. CDR3 length equals 14 residues. CDR1 is SGHTA and CDR2 is FQGNSA in the germline V gene. In DNA form, the CDR3 reads TGTGCCAGCAGCTTAGCGGGGGCTGGTGAAAAACTGTTTTTT. It encodes CASSLAGAGEKLFF.

The chain carries TRBV7-8 and TRBJ1-1; D uncertain. Germline CDR1 and CDR2: SGHVS and FQNEAQ. V gave up 5 bases and J gave up 11 bases, with 21 bases separating them. CDR3 length equals 14 residues. CDR3 nucleotide sequence: TGTGCCAGCAGCAACCAACGGGAGTTGGTGAACGCTTTCTTT. Its protein product is CASSNQRELVNAFF.

The chain uses TRBV18 and TRBJ2-7; D perhaps matches TRBD1 (6 bases). Germline V gene lookup returns CDR1 KGHSH and CDR2 LQKENI. This CDR3 is built from 16 residues. Deletions cut 0 bases from V and 10 bases from J, with 22 bases between. The CDR3 bases are TGTGCCAGCTCACCACCCGTCTGGACAGCTAACTTGGGACAGTACTTC. It encodes CASSPPVWTANLGQYF.

The gene calls are TRBV5-1 and TRBJ2-3; D is perhaps TRBD1 (5 bases). Trimming shortened V by 6 bases and J by 0 bases, and 14 bases separated the two germline ends. Germline V gene sequence: CDR1 SGHRS, CDR2 YFSETQ. The CDR3 loop spans 15 amino acids. DNA for the CDR3: TGCGCCAGCACCGCCCAGGGCCTTAGCACAGATACGCAGTATTTT. Its protein product is CASTAQGLSTDTQYF.

The chain recombines TRBV5-4 with TRBJ2-3; maybe TRBD2 (5 bases). Between the trimmed V and J ends, which lost 0 bases and 5 bases, there was a span of 7 bases. CDR1 SGHNT and CDR2 YYREEE come from the germline V gene (reference sequence). The CDR3 runs 13 residues. The CDR3 region has the DNA TGTGCCAGCAGCTTGGTACTAGAAGATACGCAGTATTTT. Protein: CASSLVLEDTQYF.

The rearrangement joins TRBV7-2 to TRBJ1-1; D is unclear. Germline V lookup: CDR1 SGHTA, CDR2 FQGNSA. V lost 1 base to trimming and J lost 6 bases, with 12 bases between them. CDR3 size: 14 residues. The chain's CDR3 is CASSLGGSAPEAFF. CDR3 nucleotide sequence: TGTGCCAGCAGCTTAGGCGGCAGTGCGCCTGAAGCTTTCTTT. Full variable domain (remainder filled in from reference TRBV7-2 and TRBJ1-1): GAGVSQSPSNKVTEKGKDVELRCDPISGHTALYWYRQSLGQGLEFLIYFQGNSAPDKSGLPSDRFSAERTGGSVSTLTIQRTQQEDSAVYLCASSLGGSAPEAFFGQGTRLTVV.

This sequence joins TRBV9 and TRBJ2-2; possible D gene TRBD1, 5 bases. V lost 4 bases and J 7 bases, leaving 11 bases between the germline ends. The germline gives CDR1 SGDLS, CDR2 YYNGEE. CDR3 length equals 13 residues. CDR3 nucleotides: TGTGCCAGCAGCTCTGCAGGGTTCGGGGAGCTGTTTTTT. This sequence encodes CASSSAGFGELFF. The variable domain in full, completed from reference TRBV9 and TRBJ2-2, reads DSGVTQTPKHLITATGQRVTLRCSPRSGDLSVYWYQQSLDQGLQFLIQYYNGEERAKGNILERFSAQQFPDLHSELNLSSLELGDSALYFCASSSAGFGELFFGEGSRLTVL.

V is TRBV19 and J is TRBJ2-1, with TRBD1 matching 9 bases. Unmatched junction bases numbered 17, after V lost 4 bases and J lost 10 bases. CDR3 length equals 17 residues. Germline CDR1 reads LNHDA; CDR2 reads SQIVND (reference sequence). CDR3 loop: CASSKGVGTGWPREQFF. CDR3 sequence (DNA): TGTGCCAGTAGTAAGGGAGTCGGGACAGGGTGGCCCAGGGAGCAGTTCTTC.

This clone was found a few times. V usage is TRBV27 and J usage is TRBJ2-7; 7 bases match TRBD1. Germline V gene sequence: CDR1 MNHEY, CDR2 SMNVEV (reference sequence). The CDR3 consists of 13 residues. V shed 3 bases, J shed 3 bases, and the junction held 2 bases outside the gene matches. CDR3 DNA: TGTGCCAGCAGTTTTCCAGGGGGCTACGAGCAGTACTTC. Translating it yields CASSFPGGYEQYF.

This chain connects TRBV15 to TRBJ2-3, with D maybe TRBD1 (6 bases). CDR1 LNHNV and CDR2 YYDKDF come from the germline V gene (reference sequence). Trimming left V 1 base short and J 2 bases short, with 16 bases between. This CDR3 has 17 residues. This chain's CDR3 is CATSRVGTTIFTDTQYF. The CDR3 nucleotides read TGTGCCACCAGCAGAGTAGGGACAACAATCTTCACAGATACGCAGTATTTT.

The chain carries TRBV2 and TRBJ1-4; D gene uncertain. From germline, CDR1 is SNHLY and CDR2 FYNNEI. Deletions cut 8 bases from V and 0 bases from J, with 10 bases between. The length of the CDR3 is 14 residues. The CDR3 region has the DNA TGTGCCAGCGAGGACTCCGCAACTAATGAAAAACTGTTTTTT. Translation gives CASEDSATNEKLFF.

This clone has more than one count but fewer than ten. The chain recombines TRBV6-6 with TRBJ1-3; 7 nucleotides agree with TRBD1. Germline CDR1 MNHNY, CDR2 SVGAGI (reference sequence). V dropped 10 bases and J dropped 1; count of bases not matched to a gene: 7. This CDR3 has 14 residues. In nucleotides, the CDR3 is TGTGCCACCGTACTACAGGGGTCTGGAAACACCATATATTTT. Translation: CATVLQGSGNTIYF.

This clone has more than one count but fewer than ten. V usage is TRBV5-1 and J usage is TRBJ1-3; 7 bases agree with TRBD1. CDR3 length: 14 residues. CDR1 and CDR2 from the germline V gene are SGHRS and YFSETQ. V lost 8 bases to trimming and J lost 2 bases; unmatched junction nucleotides: 7. CDR3 in amino acids: CASRQGGTGNTIYF. CDR3 in DNA: TGCGCCAGTAGACAGGGCGGGACTGGAAACACCATATATTTT.

In this sample, this clone turned up a few times. V usage is TRBV5-1 and J usage is TRBJ1-1; D ambiguous. Germline CDR1 is SGHRS and CDR2 is YFSETQ. Deletions cut 2 bases from V and 4 bases from J, with 12 bases between. The CDR3 loop spans 14 amino acids. The CDR3 DNA reads as TGCGCCAGCAGCTTTGACCTGCGGAGCACTGAAGCTTTCTTT. Amino acid sequence: CASSFDLRSTEAFF.